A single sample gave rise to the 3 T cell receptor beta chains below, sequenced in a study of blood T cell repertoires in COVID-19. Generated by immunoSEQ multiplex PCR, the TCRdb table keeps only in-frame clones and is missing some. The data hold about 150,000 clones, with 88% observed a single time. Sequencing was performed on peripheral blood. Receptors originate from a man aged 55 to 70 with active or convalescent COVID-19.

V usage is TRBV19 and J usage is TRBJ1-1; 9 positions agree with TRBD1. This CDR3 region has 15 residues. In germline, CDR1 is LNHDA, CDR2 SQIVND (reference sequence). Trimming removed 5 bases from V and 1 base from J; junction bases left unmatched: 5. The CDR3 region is CASSPLGQGNTEAFF. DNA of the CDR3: TGTGCCAGTAGTCCCCTGGGACAGGGGAACACTGAAGCTTTCTTT.

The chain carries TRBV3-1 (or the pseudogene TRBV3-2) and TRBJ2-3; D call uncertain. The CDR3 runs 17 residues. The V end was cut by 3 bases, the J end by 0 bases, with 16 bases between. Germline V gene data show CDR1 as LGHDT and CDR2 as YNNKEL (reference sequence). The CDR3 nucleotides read TGTGCCAGCAGCCATACCCCTAGAACGACTAGCACAGATACGCAGTATTTT. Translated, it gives CASSHTPRTTSTDTQYF.

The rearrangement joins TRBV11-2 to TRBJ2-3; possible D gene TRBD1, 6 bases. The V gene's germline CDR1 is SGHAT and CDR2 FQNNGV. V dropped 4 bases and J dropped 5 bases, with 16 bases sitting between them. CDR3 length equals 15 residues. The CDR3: CASSSRGRTQDTQYF. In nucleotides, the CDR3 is TGTGCCAGCAGCTCCAGGGGAAGGACACAAGATACGCAGTATTTT. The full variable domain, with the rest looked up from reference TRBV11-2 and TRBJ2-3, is EAGVAQSPRYKIIEKRQSVAFWCNPISGHATLYWYQQILGQGPKLLIQFQNNGVVDDSQLPKDRFSAERLKGVDSTLKIQPAKLEDSAVYLCASSSRGRTQDTQYFGPGTRLTVL.